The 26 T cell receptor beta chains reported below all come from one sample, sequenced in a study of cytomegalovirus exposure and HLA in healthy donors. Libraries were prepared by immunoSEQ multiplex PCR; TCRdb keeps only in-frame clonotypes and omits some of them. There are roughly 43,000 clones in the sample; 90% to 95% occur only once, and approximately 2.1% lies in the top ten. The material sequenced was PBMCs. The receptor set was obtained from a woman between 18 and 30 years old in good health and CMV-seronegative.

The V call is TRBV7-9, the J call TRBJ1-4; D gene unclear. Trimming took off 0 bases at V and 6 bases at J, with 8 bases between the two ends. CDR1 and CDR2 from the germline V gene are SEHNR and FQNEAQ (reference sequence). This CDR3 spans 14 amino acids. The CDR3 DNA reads TGTGCCAGCAGCTTAGCGCGCGGGGATGAAAAACTGTTTTTT. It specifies CASSLARGDEKLFF.

The CDR3 here is CASRIDSYNEQFF. The CDR3 nucleotides are TGTGCCAGCCGAATTGACAGCTACAATGAGCAGTTCTTC. The genes are TRBV6-6 and TRBJ2-1; possible D gene TRBD1, 5 bases. The CDR3 is 13 amino acids. Deletions cut 8 bases from V and 3 bases from J, with 11 bases between. Germline CDR1 reads MNHNY; CDR2 reads SVGAGI (reference sequence).

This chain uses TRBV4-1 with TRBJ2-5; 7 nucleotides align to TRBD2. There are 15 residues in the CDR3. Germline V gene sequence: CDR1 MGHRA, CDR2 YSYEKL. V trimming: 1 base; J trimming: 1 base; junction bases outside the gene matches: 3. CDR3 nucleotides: TGCGCCAGCAGCCAAGGTGGCGGGGGCCAAGAGACCCAGTACTTC. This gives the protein CASSQGGGGQETQYF.

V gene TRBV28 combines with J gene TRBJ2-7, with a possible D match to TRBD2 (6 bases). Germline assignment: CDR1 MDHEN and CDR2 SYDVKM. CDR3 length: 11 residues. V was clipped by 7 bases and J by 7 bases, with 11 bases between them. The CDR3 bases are TGTGCCAGCACGGGGGTATGGGAGCAGTACTTC. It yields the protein CASTGVWEQYF.

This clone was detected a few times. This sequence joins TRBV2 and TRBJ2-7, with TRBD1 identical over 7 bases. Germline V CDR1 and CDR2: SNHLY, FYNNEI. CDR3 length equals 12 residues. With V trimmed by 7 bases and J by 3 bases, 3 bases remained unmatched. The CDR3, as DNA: TGTGCCAGCAACGACAGGGACTACGAGCAGTACTTC. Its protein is CASNDRDYEQYF.

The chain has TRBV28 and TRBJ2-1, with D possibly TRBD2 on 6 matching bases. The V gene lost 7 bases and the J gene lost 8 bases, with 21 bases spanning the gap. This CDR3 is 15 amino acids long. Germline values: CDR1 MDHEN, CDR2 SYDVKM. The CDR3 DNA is TGTGCCAGCACCCTCGGCGGGACGGTGGTCGATGAGCAGTTCTTC. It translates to CASTLGGTVVDEQFF.

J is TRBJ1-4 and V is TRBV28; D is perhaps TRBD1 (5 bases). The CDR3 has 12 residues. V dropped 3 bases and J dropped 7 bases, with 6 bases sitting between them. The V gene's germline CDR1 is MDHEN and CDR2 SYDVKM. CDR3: CASSLTVEKLFF. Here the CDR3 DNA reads TGTGCCAGCAGTTTGACAGTTGAAAAACTGTTTTTT.

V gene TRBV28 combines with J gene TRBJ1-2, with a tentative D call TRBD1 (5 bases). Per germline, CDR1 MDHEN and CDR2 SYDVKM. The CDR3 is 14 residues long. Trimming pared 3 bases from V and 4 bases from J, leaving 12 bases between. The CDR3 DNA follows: TGTGCCAGCAGTTTGCAGGGTGGTCCCTATGGCTACACCTTC. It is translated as CASSLQGGPYGYTF.

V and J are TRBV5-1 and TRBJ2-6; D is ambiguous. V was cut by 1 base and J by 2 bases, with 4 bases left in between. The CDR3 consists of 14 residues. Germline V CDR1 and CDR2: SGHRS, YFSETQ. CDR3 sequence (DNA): TGCGCCAGCAGCTTGACAGCTGGGGCCAACGTCCTGACTTTC. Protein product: CASSLTAGANVLTF.

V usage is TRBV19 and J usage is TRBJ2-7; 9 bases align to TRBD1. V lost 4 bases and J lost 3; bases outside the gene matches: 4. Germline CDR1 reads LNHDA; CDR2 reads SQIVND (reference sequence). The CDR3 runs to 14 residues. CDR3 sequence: CASSRTGVIYEQYF. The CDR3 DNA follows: TGTGCCAGTAGTAGGACAGGGGTAATCTACGAGCAGTACTTC.

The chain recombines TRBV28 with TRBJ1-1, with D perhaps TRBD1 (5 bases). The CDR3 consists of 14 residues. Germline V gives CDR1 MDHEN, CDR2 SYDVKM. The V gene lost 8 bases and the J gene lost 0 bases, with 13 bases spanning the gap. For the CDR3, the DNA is TGTGCCAGCGGACCTCCCAGGGTGAACACTGAAGCTTTCTTT. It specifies CASGPPRVNTEAFF.

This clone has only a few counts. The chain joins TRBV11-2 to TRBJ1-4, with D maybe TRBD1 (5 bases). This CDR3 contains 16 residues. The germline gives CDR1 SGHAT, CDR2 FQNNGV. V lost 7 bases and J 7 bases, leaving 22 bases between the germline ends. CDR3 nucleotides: TGTGCCAGCACTAAAGGGACGTTTGGGGGGGGTGAAAAACTGTTTTTT. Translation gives CASTKGTFGGGEKLFF.

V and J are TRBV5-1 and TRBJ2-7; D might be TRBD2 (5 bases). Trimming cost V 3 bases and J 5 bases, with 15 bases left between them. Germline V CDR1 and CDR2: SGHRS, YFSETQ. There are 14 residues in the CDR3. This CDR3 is CASSSGLKDHEQYF. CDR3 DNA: TGCGCCAGCAGCTCAGGACTCAAGGACCACGAGCAGTACTTC. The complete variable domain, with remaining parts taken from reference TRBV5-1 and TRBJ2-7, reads KAGVTQTPRYLIKTRGQQVTLSCSPISGHRSVSWYQQTPGQGLQFLFEYFSETQRNKGNFPGRFSGRQFSNSRSEMNVSTLELGDSALYLCASSSGLKDHEQYFGPGTRLTVT.

The CDR3: CASSQLVLGGGYTF. DNA of the CDR3: TGTGCCAGCAGCCAATTGGTTCTGGGAGGAGGCTACACCTTC. The chain uses TRBV16 and TRBJ1-2; no clear D. V lost 1 base to trimming and J lost 8 bases, with 14 bases between them. CDR1 and CDR2 (germline): KGHSY, FQNENV. This CDR3 has 14 amino acids.

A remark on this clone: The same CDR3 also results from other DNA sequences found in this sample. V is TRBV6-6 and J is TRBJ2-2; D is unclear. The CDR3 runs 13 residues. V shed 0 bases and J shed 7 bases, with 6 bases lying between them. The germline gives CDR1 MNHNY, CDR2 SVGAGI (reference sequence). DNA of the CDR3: TGTGCCAGCAGTTACTCCCGGTACGGGGAGCTGTTTTTT. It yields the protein CASSYSRYGELFF.

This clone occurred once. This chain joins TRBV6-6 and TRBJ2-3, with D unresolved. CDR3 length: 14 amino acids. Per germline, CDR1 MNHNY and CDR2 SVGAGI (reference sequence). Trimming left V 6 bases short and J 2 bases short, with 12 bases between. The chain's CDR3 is CASSRSIHTDTQYF. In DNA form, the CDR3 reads TGTGCCAGCAGCCGGTCCATTCACACAGATACGCAGTATTTT.

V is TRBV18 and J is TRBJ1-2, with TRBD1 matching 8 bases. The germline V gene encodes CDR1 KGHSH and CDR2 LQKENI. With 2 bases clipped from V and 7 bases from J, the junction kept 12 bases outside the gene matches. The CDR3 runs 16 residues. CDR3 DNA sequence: TGTGCCAGCTCACCAATCCCGGGACAGGAGGCCGGTGGCTACACCTTC. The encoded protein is CASSPIPGQEAGGYTF.

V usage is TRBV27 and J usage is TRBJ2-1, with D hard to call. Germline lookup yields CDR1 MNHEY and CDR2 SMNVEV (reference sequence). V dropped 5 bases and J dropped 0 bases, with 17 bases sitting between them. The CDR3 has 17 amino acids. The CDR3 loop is CASSLLPSTSSYNEQFF. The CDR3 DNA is TGTGCCAGCAGTCTCCTCCCCTCTACGAGCTCCTACAATGAGCAGTTCTTC.

The DNA of the CDR3 is TGTGCCAGCAGCTTAGAGCGGGACACTGAAGCTTTCTTT. This sequence encodes CASSLERDTEAFF. This rearrangement joins TRBV11-3 to TRBJ1-1; D remains unclear. V was pared by 0 bases and J by 3 bases, with 5 bases between. The germline V gene has CDR1 SGHNT and CDR2 YENEEA. The CDR3 is 13 residues long.

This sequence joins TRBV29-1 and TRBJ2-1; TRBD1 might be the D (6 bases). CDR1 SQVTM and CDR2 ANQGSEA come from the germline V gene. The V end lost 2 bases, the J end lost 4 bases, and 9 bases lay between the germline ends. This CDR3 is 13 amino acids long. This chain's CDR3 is CSVETQGYNEQFF. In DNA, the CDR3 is TGCAGCGTTGAAACTCAGGGGTACAATGAGCAGTTCTTC.

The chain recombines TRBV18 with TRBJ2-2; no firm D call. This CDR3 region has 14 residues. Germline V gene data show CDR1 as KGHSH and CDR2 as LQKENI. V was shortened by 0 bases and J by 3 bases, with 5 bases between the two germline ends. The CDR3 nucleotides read TGTGCCAGCTCACCACCGCAGGACACCGGGGAGCTGTTTTTT. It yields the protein CASSPPQDTGELFF.

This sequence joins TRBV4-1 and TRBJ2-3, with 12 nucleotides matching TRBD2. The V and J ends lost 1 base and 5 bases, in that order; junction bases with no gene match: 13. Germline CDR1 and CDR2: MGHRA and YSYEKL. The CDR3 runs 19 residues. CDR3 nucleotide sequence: TGCGCCAGCAGCCAAGGTCTAGCGGGAGGGCCTGTTTCGGGAGATACGCAGTATTTT. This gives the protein CASSQGLAGGPVSGDTQYF.

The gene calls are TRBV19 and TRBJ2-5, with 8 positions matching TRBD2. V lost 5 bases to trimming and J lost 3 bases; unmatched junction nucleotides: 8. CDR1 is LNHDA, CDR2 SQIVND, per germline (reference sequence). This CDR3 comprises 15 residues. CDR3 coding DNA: TGTGCCAGTAGTGACAGCGGGAGAAGGGAAGAGACCCAGTACTTC. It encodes CASSDSGRREETQYF.

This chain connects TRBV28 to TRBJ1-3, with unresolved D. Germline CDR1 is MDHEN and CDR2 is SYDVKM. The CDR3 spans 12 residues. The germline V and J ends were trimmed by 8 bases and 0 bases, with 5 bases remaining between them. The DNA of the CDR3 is TGTGCCAGCCGGAGCTCTGGAAACACCATATATTTT. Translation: CASRSSGNTIYF.

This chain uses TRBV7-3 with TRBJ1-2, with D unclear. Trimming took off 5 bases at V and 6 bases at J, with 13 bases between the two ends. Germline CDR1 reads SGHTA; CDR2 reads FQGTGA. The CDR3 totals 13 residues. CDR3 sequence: CASSKNERDGYTF. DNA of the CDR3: TGTGCCAGCAGCAAAAACGAACGGGATGGCTACACCTTC.

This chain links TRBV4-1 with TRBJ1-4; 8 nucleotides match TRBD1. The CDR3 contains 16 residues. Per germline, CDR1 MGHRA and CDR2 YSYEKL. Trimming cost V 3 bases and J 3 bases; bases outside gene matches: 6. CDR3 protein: CASSQITGGSNEKLFF. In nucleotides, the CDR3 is TGCGCCAGCAGCCAGATTACAGGGGGATCTAATGAAAAACTGTTTTTT.